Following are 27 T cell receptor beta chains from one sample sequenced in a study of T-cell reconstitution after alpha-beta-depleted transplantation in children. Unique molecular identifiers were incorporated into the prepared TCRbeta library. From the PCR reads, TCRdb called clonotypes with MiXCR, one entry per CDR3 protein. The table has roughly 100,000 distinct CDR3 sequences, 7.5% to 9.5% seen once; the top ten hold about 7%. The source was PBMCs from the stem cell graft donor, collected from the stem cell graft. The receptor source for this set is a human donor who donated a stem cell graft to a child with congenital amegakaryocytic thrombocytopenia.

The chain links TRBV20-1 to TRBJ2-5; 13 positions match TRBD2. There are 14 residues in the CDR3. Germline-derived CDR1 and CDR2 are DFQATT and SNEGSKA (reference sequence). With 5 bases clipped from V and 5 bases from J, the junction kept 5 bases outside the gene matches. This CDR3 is CSAAGLAGRETQYF. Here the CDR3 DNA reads TGCAGTGCTGCGGGACTAGCGGGGCGGGAGACCCAGTACTTC.

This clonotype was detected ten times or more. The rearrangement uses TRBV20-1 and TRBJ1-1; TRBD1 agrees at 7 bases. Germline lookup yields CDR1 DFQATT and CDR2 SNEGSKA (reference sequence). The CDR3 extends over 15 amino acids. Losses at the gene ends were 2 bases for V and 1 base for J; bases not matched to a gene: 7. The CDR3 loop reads CSARPWTGENTEAFF. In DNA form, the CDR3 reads TGCAGTGCTAGACCTTGGACAGGCGAGAACACTGAAGCTTTCTTT.

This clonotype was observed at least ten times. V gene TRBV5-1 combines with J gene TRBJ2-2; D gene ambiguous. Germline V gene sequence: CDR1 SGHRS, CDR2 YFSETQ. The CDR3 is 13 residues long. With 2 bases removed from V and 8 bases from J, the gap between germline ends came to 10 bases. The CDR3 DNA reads TGCGCCAGCAGCTTCTCCAGGTCAGGGGAGCTGTTTTTT. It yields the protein CASSFSRSGELFF.

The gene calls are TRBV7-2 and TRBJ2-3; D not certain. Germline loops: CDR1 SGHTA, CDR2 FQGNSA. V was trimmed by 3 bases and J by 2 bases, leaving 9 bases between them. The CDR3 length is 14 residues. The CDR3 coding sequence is TGTGCCAGCAGCTTCGGGCCTTCCACAGATACGCAGTATTTT. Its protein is CASSFGPSTDTQYF.

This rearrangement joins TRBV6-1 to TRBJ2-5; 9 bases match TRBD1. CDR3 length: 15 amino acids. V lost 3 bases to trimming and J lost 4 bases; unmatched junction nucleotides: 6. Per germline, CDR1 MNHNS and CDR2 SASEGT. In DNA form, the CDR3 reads TGTGCCAGCAGTGAGGTGTCGACAGGGGGAGAGACCCAGTACTTC. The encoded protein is CASSEVSTGGETQYF.

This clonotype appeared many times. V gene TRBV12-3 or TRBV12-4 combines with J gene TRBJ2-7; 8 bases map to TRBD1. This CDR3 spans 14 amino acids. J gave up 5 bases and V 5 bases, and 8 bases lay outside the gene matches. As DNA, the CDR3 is TGTGCCAGCAGTGCACGGACAGGGTTTGACGAGCAGTACTTC. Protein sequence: CASSARTGFDEQYF.

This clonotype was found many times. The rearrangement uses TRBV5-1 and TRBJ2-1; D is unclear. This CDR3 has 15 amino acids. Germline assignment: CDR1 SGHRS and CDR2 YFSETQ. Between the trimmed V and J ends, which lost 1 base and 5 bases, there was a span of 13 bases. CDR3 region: CASSLSVNSHNEQFF. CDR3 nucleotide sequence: TGCGCCAGCAGCTTGTCAGTAAATAGCCACAATGAGCAGTTCTTC.

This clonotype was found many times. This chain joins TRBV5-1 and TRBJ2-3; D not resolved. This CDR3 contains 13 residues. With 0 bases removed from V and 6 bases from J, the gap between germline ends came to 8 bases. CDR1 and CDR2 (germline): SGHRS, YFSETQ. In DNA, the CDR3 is TGCGCCAGCAGCTTGGAACTCGGGGATACGCAGTATTTT. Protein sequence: CASSLELGDTQYF.

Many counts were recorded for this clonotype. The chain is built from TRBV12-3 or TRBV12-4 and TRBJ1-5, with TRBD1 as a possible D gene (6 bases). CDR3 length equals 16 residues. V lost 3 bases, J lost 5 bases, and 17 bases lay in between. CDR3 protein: CASSFGAGARYQPQHF. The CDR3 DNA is TGTGCCAGCAGTTTTGGGGCAGGGGCGAGGTATCAGCCCCAGCATTTT.

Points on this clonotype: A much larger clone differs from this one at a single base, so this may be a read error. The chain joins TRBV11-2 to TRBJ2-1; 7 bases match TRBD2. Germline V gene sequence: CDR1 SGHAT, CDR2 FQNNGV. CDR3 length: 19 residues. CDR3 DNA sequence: TGTGCCAGCAGCTTCGTACTAGCGCCCCGAAATAGCTCCTACAATGACCAGTTCTTC. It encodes CASSFVLAPRNSSYNDQFF.

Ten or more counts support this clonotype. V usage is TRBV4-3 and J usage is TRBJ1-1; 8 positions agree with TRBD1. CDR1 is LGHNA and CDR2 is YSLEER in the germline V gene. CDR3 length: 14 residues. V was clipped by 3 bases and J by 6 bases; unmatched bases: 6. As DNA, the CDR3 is TGCGCCAGCAGCCAGGACAGGGTGAGCGCTGAAGCTTTCTTT. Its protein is CASSQDRVSAEAFF.

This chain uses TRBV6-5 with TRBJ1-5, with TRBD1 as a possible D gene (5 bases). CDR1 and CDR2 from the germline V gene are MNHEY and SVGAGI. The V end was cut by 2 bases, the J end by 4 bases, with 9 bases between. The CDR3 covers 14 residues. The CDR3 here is CASSYRRGNQPQHF. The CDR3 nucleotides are TGTGCCAGCAGTTACAGAAGGGGAAATCAGCCCCAGCATTTT.

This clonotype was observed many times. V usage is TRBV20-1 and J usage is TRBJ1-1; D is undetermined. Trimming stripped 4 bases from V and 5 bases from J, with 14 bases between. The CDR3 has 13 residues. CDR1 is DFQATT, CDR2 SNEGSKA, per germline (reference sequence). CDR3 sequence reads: CSATDPRRTEAFF. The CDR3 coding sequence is TGCAGTGCTACGGACCCCAGGCGGACTGAAGCTTTCTTT.

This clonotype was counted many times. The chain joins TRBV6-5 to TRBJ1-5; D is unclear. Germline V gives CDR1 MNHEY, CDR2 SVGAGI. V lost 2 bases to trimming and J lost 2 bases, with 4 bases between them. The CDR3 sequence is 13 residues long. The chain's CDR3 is CASSYGGNQPQHF. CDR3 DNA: TGTGCCAGCAGTTACGGGGGCAATCAGCCCCAGCATTTT.

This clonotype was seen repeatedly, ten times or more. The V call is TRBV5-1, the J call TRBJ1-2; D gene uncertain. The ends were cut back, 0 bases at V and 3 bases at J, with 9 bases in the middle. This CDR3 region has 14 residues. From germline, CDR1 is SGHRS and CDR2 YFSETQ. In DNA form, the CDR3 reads TGCGCCAGCAGCTTGGAAGGGCAGGACTATGGCTACACCTTC. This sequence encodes CASSLEGQDYGYTF.

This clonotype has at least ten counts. The CDR3: CASSFGAYNEQFF. The CDR3 DNA reads as TGTGCCAGCAGCTTTGGGGCCTACAATGAGCAGTTCTTC. The V and J genes are TRBV7-3 and TRBJ2-1; no definite D call. V lost 3 bases to trimming and J lost 2 bases, with 5 bases between them. CDR3 length: 13 amino acids. The V gene's germline CDR1 is SGHTA and CDR2 FQGTGA.

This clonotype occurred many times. The CDR3: CASSWTVVVQPQHF. The CDR3 DNA reads as TGTGCCAGCAGCTGGACGGTAGTAGTTCAGCCCCAGCATTTT. The V and J genes are TRBV7-8 and TRBJ1-5; D unresolved. Trimming stripped 4 bases from V and 6 bases from J, with 13 bases between. Germline CDR1 reads SGHVS; CDR2 reads FQNEAQ. The CDR3 contains 14 residues.

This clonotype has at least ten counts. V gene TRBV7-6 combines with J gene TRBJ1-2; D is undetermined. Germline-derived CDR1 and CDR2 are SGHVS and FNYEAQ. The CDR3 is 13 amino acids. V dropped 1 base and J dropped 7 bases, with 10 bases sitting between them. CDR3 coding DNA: TGTGCCAGCAGCTTAGAACCCGGGGTTGGCTACACCTTC. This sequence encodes CASSLEPGVGYTF.

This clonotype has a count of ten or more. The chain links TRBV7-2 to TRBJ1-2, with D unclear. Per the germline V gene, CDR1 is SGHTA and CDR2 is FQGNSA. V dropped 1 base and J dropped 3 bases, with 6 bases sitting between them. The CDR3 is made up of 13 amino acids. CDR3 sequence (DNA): TGTGCCAGCAGCTTAGGGCCAGACTATGGCTACACCTTC. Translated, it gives CASSLGPDYGYTF.

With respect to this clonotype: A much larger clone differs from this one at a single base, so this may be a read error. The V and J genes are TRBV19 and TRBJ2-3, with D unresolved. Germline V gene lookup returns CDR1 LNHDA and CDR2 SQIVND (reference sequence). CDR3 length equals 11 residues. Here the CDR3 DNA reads TGTGCCAGTGCCGTCACAGATATGCAGTATTTT. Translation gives CASAVTDMQYF.

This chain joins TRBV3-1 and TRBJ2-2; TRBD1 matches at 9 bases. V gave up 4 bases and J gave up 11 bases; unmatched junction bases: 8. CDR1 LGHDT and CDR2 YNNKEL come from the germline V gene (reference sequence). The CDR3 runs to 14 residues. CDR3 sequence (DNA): TGTGCCAGCAGCCCAACCGGGGACAGGGACGAGCTGTTTTTT. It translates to CASSPTGDRDELFF.

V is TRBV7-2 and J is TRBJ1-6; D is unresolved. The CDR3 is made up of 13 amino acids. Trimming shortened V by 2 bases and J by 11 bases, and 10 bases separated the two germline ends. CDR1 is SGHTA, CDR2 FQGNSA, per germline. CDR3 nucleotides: TGTGCCAGCAGCTTAATGGCGGGCCCACCCCTCCACTTT. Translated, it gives CASSLMAGPPLHF. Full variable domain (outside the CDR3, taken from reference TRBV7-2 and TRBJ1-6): GAGVSQSPSNKVTEKGKDVELRCDPISGHTALYWYRQSLGQGLEFLIYFQGNSAPDKSGLPSDRFSAERTGGSVSTLTIQRTQQEDSAVYLCASSLMAGPPLHFGNGTRLTVT.

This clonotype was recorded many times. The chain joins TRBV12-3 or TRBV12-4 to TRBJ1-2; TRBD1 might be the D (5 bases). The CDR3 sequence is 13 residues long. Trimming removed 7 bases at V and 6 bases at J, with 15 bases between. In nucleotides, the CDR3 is TGTGCCAGCATACGGCAGGGTATCGATGGCTACACCTTC. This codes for CASIRQGIDGYTF.

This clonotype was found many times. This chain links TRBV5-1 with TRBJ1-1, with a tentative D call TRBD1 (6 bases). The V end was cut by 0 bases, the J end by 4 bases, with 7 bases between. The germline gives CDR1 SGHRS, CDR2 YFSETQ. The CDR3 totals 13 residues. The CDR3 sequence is CASSLEGVTEAFF. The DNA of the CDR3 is TGCGCCAGCAGCTTGGAGGGGGTCACTGAAGCTTTCTTT.

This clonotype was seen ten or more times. The CDR3 DNA sequence: TGCAGTGCTCTACGACGGGGCGTGGGGGGAGCTTTCTTT. Translated: CSALRRGVGGAFF. The rearrangement joins TRBV20-1 to TRBJ1-1, with D possibly TRBD1 on 5 matching bases. The CDR3 has 13 residues. Per the germline V gene, CDR1 is DFQATT and CDR2 is SNEGSKA (reference sequence). The V end was cut by 5 bases, the J end by 10 bases, with 20 bases between.

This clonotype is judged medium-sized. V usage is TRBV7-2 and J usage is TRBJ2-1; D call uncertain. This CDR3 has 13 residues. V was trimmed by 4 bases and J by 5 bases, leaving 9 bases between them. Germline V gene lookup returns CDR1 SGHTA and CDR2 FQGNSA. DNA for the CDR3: TGTGCCAGCAGCTCAGGACCCAACAATGAGCAGTTCTTC. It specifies CASSSGPNNEQFF. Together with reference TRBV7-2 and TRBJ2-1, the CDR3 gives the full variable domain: GAGVSQSPSNKVTEKGKDVELRCDPISGHTALYWYRQSLGQGLEFLIYFQGNSAPDKSGLPSDRFSAERTGGSVSTLTIQRTQQEDSAVYLCASSSGPNNEQFFGPGTRLTVL.

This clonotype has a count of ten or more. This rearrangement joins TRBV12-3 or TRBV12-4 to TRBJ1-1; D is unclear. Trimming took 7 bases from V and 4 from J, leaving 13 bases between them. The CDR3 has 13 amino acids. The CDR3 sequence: CASTRSGVTEAFF. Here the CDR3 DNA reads TGTGCCAGCACTAGATCTGGGGTCACTGAAGCTTTCTTT.